A selection of T cell receptor beta chains follows, all from one sample in a study of blood T cell repertoires in COVID-19. Sequencing was performed with immunoSEQ multiplex PCR; in TCRdb, only in-frame clones are kept and a portion is missing. Of fewer than 400,000 clones in the sample, 70% to 90% were seen once. Material: peripheral blood. The receptors originated from a human donor in a cohort sampled during active COVID-19. The CDR3 runs from the conserved cysteine through the conserved F or W. A D gene is named only where the DNA matches it firmly. The size of a clone is reported for some rows only, either as once, few or many, or as a class for expanded clones.

cdr3_nt | cdr3_aa | j_call | d_call | v_call | clone_size
TGTGCCAGCAGCGAGTTATACGAGCAGTACTTC | CASSELYEQYF | TRBJ2-7 | - | TRBV7-9 | -
TGTGCCAGCAGCTTAGCAGGGAGAGCCTACAATGAGCAGTTCTTC | CASSLAGRAYNEQFF | TRBJ2-1 | - | TRBV7-2 | -
TGTGCCAGCAGTTCTCGGCAGGGCTCCTACAATGAGCAGTTCTTC | CASSSRQGSYNEQFF | TRBJ2-1 | - | TRBV27 | -
TGTGCCAGCTTGACACCCCGCTCTGGGGCCAACGTCCTGACTTTC | CASLTPRSGANVLTF | TRBJ2-6 | - | TRBV19 | -
TGCGCCAGCAGCCAAGTCGGGGGGGGGAACACTGAAGCTTTCTTT | CASSQVGGGNTEAFF | TRBJ1-1 | - | TRBV4-1 | -
TGCGCCAGCAGGGGGTGGGGACAAGGAGGAGCGGACTACACCTTC | CASRGWGQGGADYTF | TRBJ1-2 | - | TRBV10-2 | once
TGCGCCAGCAGCCAAGAAACAGGGAGGGACACTGAAGCTTTCTTT | CASSQETGRDTEAFF | TRBJ1-1 | - | TRBV4-1 | -
TGTGCCAGCAGTCCTCCTTCCTCTAAAGCGGGAGAAGGCACGAATACGCAGTATTTT | CASSPPSSKAGEGTNTQYF | TRBJ2-3 | TRBD2 | TRBV28 | -
TGCGCCAGTAGCTTGGGGACTAGCGGCCCCGCGGAGACCCAGTACTTC | CASSLGTSGPAETQYF | TRBJ2-5 | TRBD2 | TRBV5-1 | -
TGTGCCAGCAGGCGGGGGGACCAAGAGACCCAGTACTTC | CASRRGDQETQYF | TRBJ2-5 | TRBD2 | TRBV6-5 | -
TGTGCCAGCAAACCCCTAGCGTTGAGGAATGAGCAGTTCTTC | CASKPLALRNEQFF | TRBJ2-1 | - | TRBV6-5 | -
TGTGCCAGCAGCCCCTCTGCAGGCCCGGGGGACGAGCAGTACTTC | CASSPSAGPGDEQYF | TRBJ2-7 | - | TRBV3-1/TRBV3-2 | -
TGTGCCAGCTCACCATCCAGGGACAGGGGGCTCTATGAGCAGTTCTTC | CASSPSRDRGLYEQFF | TRBJ2-1 | TRBD1 | TRBV18 | -
TGTGCCAGCAGTTTATTCCCCAGCGGGGATGAGCAGTTCTTC | CASSLFPSGDEQFF | TRBJ2-1 | TRBD2 | TRBV28 | -
TGTGCCAGTAGTACCGAATACCTGACAGGGGGCTCCGTCTCCTACAATGAGCAGTTCTTC | CASSTEYLTGGSVSYNEQFF | TRBJ2-1 | TRBD1 | TRBV19 | -
TGTGCCAGCAGTTCCGACAGGGGAGGTGAAAAACTGTTTTTT | CASSSDRGGEKLFF | TRBJ1-4 | TRBD1 | TRBV2 | -
TGCGCCAGCAGCTTGGAAGGGGATGGCTACACCTTC | CASSLEGDGYTF | TRBJ1-2 | - | TRBV5-1 | -
TGCAGCGTTGATAGGGGGGGACCTGAAGCTTTCTTT | CSVDRGGPEAFF | TRBJ1-1 | - | TRBV29-1 | -